This T cell receptor beta chain was profiled in a study of blood T cell repertoires in COVID-19. Study overall: Material from acute and convalescent COVID-19 was sourced from the United States, Italy and Spain.

Original processing methods: Scientists estimated how many nucleated cells there were by amplifying reference gene primers. Libraries were prepared by immunoSEQ multiplex PCR; TCRdb keeps only in-frame clonotypes and omits some of them. Clone size and the V and J calls come from that table; the DNA yielded D and trimming. This sample has 100,000 to 150,000 clones, with roughly 85% found just once. CDR1 is SEHNR, CDR2 FQNEAQ, per germline (reference sequence). V lost 5 bases and J lost 6; bases outside the gene matches: 4. The length of the CDR3 is 14 residues. The receptor's source is a woman older than 75 with acute or convalescent COVID-19. Sequencing was done on a sample of peripheral blood. The chain combines TRBV7-9 with TRBJ1-4; 9 bases are a match to TRBD1. The CDR3 nucleotides are TGTGCCAGCAGCCCAACAGGGGGCGATGAAAAACTGTTTTTT. It yields the protein CASSPTGGDEKLFF.